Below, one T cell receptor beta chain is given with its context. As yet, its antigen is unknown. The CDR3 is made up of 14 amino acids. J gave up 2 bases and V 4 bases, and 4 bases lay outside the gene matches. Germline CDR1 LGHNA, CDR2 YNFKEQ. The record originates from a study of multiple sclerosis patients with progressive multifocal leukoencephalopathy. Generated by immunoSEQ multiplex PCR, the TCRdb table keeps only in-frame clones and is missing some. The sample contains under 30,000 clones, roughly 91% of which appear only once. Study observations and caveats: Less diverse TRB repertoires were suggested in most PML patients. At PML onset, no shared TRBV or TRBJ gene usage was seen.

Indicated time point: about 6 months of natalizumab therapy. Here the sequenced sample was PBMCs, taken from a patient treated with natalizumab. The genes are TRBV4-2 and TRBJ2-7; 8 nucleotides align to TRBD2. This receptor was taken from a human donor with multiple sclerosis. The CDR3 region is CASSPTSGAYEQYF. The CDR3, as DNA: TGTGCCAGCAGCCCCACTAGCGGAGCCTACGAGCAGTACTTC.